Listed here is a single T cell receptor (beta chain). It lacks a known antigen. Per-base quality was not reported, and no clone a single base away is much larger than it. Library preparation used the immunoSEQ multiplex PCR assay. For the multiplex PCR, a mixture combining 60 forward primers for TCR Vbeta segments and 13 reverse primers for TCR Jbeta segments was used. The CDR3 region of rearranged TCR beta genes was amplified from genomic DNA by a multiplex PCR assay. The amplified TCR beta libraries were sequenced on the Illumina HiSeq System as 87-base-pair reads. The authors processed their data as follows. In a later analysis, tens of millions of unique TCR beta chains were counted across the roughly 610 repertoires, and roughly 11 million of these chains were shared by at least two donors. Raw reads were error-corrected and collapsed into unique sequences by a nearest-neighbor algorithm in which closely related sequences were merged to remove PCR and sequencing errors. V, D and J gene segments were assigned by aligning CDR3 sequences to IMGT reference sequences. For a sequence to be retained, at least a six-nucleotide match to both a V gene segment and a J gene segment was required. Rearrangements were classified as productive when the CDR3 lacked stop codons and remained in frame with V and J, and all other rearrangements were classified as non-productive. Following IMGT convention, CDR3 was defined as the stretch from the second conserved V-encoded cysteine to the conserved J-encoded phenylalanine. In an earlier analysis of just under 600 of the donors, sequences lacking an unambiguous match to a single V gene segment were excluded. In an earlier analysis of 587 of the donors, V segments were called functional above 56.7% productive rearrangements and were called segregating when the between-donor standard deviation exceeded 5%. A statistical classification framework was developed to diagnose cytomegalovirus status using the catalog of TCR beta chain sequences. V and J gene assignment, in a later analysis, came from comparing TCR nucleotide sequences with IMGT/GENE-DB human TR gene sequences. In a later analysis, CDR3 sequences and most-parsimonious VDJ recombination scenarios were assigned using the TCRdist pipeline. In a later analysis, every TCR beta chain was defined by the combination of its CDR3 amino acid sequence and its V-gene family, and reads without a unique V-gene family were dropped. To address suspected cross-contamination and a sequencing artifact, a later analysis removed 592 highly shared, low-generation-probability nucleotide sequences. A later analysis calculated a clonal expansion index for each public chain from normalized within-repertoire ranks of inferred template counts. In a later analysis, generation probabilities were computed with a VDJ recombination model fitted to out-of-frame rearrangements, and the resulting probabilities were checked against IGoR. A later analysis scored TCR-TCR, TCR-HLA and TCR-CMV co-occurrence with hypergeometric tests, applying a repertoire-size bias correction to TCR pairs. To estimate false discovery rates, a later analysis permuted the HLA or CMV assignments 20 times. In a later analysis, co-occurring TCRs were grouped with DBSCAN, and TCRdist sequence similarity was added when clustering was performed within HLA-allele-positive subsets. For co-occurrence clustering, repertoires with fewer than 30,000 or more than 120,000 public chains were excluded, along with five repertoires with anomalous nucleotide sharing. The clones in this table, taken by TCRdb from immuneACCESS, are in-frame only. Not every clone is retained; where verified, under half of the shortfall comes from an unresolved V gene, and the cause of the rest is unknown. V, J and clone size derive from that table, while D and trimming were established from the DNA sequence. The sample includes some 160,000 clones, with around 81% observed a single time. More than 5% of the sample is held by the ten biggest clonotypes.

This sample is part of a study of cytomegalovirus exposure and HLA in healthy donors (dated by TCRdb to 2016 to 2017). About the investigation overall: In an earlier analysis of several hundred of the donors, 250 to 350 Gb of sequence data and approximately 120 million unique TCR beta sequences from about 179 million T cells were reported. Genome-wide SNP genotypes for about 60% of the roughly 700 donors were used in a later genetic analysis, which treated that subset as a discovery cohort. Every repertoire in the discovery cohort had been generated on one and the same sequencing platform. Rather than using new phenotypic data, the later analysis identified candidate immune exposures from TCR beta sequences and from how often those sequences occurred across donors. Besides the first cohort of roughly 660 subjects, a separate validation cohort made up of 120 different subjects was used. Across around 400 genotyped donors of the cohort, an average of about 250,000 unique TCR beta nucleotide sequences per donor were sequenced, and around 19% of those sequences were non-productive. The number of donors typed differed by locus, with roughly 629-640 for A, B, C, DRB1 and DQB1, roughly 550 for DQA1, approximately 570 for DPA1, and around 460 for DPB1. Class I and class II HLA loci were covered by the typing at four-digit resolution. To study patterns of TCR occurrence, a later analysis re-analyzed previously published TCR beta repertoires from several hundred donors and added high-resolution HLA genotyping. Of the roughly 400 genotyped donors, over 80% were placed in the genetic ancestry cluster associated with self-reported Caucasian donors. A handful of DR-DQ haplotypes were handled as single units for association and clustering because linkage in the cohort was strong. Donor age, sex, ethnicity and CMV serostatus were compiled alongside the repertoire data. The aim of the study was to test whether cataloging public T cell receptors could identify signatures of past pathogen exposure. Approximately 310 gigabases of sequencing data and roughly 90 million unique TCR sequences were included in an early release covering 550 to 800 HLA-typed donors. The study used immunosequencing to profile the T cell repertoires of around 600 subjects and linked those repertoires to cytomegalovirus serostatus. The study combined high-throughput TCR immunosequencing, statistical association of individual TCRs with disease status, and machine learning to predict cytomegalovirus infection status. To decide whether each TCR beta V gene segment behaved as functional or pseudogenic, an earlier analysis of fewer than 750 of the donors relied on high-throughput TCR beta sequencing. What the authors observed across the whole study: Immune exposure information for the cohort was limited to CMV serostatus. Compared with equally common non-associated chains, HLA-associated TCR beta chains in a later analysis were more clonally expanded and had lower generation probabilities. Three of the identified cytomegalovirus-associated TCR beta chains were confirmed in vitro to be specific for cytomegalovirus antigens. Because some donors lacked HLA typing at each locus, the association tests relied only on the typed subset. According to a later analysis, most CMV-associated TCR beta chains appeared to be HLA-restricted, and the HLA associations seemed to be driven largely by CMV exposure. Because counts were too low, under 20 rarely observed V segments, including chromosome 9 orphons, were left out of the earlier analysis of 587 of the donors. Specific HLA alleles were associated with over 15,000 TCR beta sequences at a false discovery rate of 0.05 in a later analysis. V-gene and J-gene trimming of TCR beta chains was associated with a missense DCLRE1C variant in a later genetic analysis, and the association was replicated in an independent cohort. Some IMGT-functional V segments, including TRBV6-2 and TRBV6-3, could not be told apart with the 87-base-pair reads, so those segments were excluded. Sequencing depth was assumed to be roughly uniform across donors in the presence/absence analyses, though that assumption may not hold. According to a later analysis, TCR association rates differed among HLA loci, with DRB1 alleles showing the most associated TCRs and HLA-C alleles showing the fewest. In the study, 150 to 200 TCR beta chains were listed as associated with cytomegalovirus. Broadly in line with IMGT annotations, most TCR beta V segments showed up in productive rearrangements about 87% or about 30% of the time in an earlier analysis of some 590 of the donors. Linkage disequilibrium might explain the correlated functional status among segregating V segments, but an unknown experimental factor could not be excluded. According to the authors, the approach could potentially be generalized to other disease states and immunological phenotypes. A later genetic analysis reported fewer N-insertions in productive TCRs among donors in an Asian-associated ancestry cluster than the roughly 690-donor mean. Several of the top co-occurrence clusters appeared to be linked to parvovirus B19, influenza, CMV and Epstein-Barr virus, according to a later analysis. The cohort was sequenced for TCR beta chains only, and without alpha or paired-chain data the features that could be detected were limited. Cytomegalovirus status was reported to be diagnosed by the classifier with high specificity and sensitivity in both the original and validation cohorts. A cluster of highly shared sequence variants was judged likely to represent a technical artifact of the sequencing pipeline. A further reported finding was that TCR beta sequences accurately predicted the HLA-A and HLA-B alleles for most subjects in the first cohort. When HLA alleles, especially DR and DQ, strongly co-occurred, TCR associations were difficult to assign to individual alleles. Most TCR sequences were seen in very few donors, while some public TCRs were found in many individuals.

Spanning cysteine to phenylalanine, the CDR3 consists of 14 amino acids. Only CDR3 DNA is held: 42 bases, read in frame from base 1. CDR1 and CDR2 were assigned from the germline V gene as ENHRY and SYGVKD. The junction shows trimming of 8 bases on V and 5 bases on J, plus 18 bases between the germline ends. The cohort was made up of hundreds of healthy bone marrow donors. Cohort members were all nominally healthy when sampled, although unrecorded immune exposures were likely present. The donor was CMV seronegative and belonged to the group of over 300 seronegative cohort members. A peripheral blood sample was provided by each donor, and peripheral blood mononuclear cells were used for TCR beta sequencing. The Qiagen DNeasy Blood Extraction Kit was used to extract genomic DNA from the blood cell samples.

The sequence came from a man aged 40-50 years in good health and CMV-seronegative. The specimen was PBMCs. The V gene is TRBV10-3 and the J gene is TRBJ1-2; the D gene is perhaps TRBD1, on 6 matching bases. CDR3 region: CAIGNSGTLYGYTF. The sequenced DNA: TGTGCCATCGGGAACTCCGGGACACTTTATGGCTACACCTTC.